The clone carrying this T cell receptor (beta chain) has a single count. The antigen is not known. These data are taken from a study of monozygotic twins with cystic fibrosis. Study-level results: J usage was most co-twin-similar in 8 of 16 pairs, V in 13.

Clones were read by immunoSEQ multiplex PCR, and TCRdb kept only the in-frame ones, dropping some. Counted here are some 35,000 clones, just over 65% occurring once; the ten biggest clones make up 0.78%. CDR3 length: 13 amino acids. With V trimmed by 3 bases and J by 5 bases, 1 base remained unmatched. Germline assignment: CDR1 MGHRA and CDR2 YSYEKL. This sequence originates from a girl aged 10-17 years with cystic fibrosis. The V and J genes are TRBV4-1 and TRBJ2-1; TRBD1 matches at 7 bases. The specimen was blood. DNA for the CDR3: TGCGCCAGCAGCCACGGGACAGACAATGAGCAGTTCTTC. It translates to CASSHGTDNEQFF.